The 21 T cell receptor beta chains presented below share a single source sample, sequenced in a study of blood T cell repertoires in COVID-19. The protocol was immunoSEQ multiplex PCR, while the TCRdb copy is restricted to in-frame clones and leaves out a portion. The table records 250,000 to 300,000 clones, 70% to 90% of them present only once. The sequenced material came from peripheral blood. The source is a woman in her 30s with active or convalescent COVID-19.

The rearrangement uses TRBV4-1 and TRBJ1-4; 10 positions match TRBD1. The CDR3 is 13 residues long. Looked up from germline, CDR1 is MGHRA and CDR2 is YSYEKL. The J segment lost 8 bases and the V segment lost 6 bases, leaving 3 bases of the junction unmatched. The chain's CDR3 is CASRVTGGEKLFF. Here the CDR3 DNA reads TGCGCCAGCAGAGTGACAGGGGGCGAAAAACTGTTTTTT.

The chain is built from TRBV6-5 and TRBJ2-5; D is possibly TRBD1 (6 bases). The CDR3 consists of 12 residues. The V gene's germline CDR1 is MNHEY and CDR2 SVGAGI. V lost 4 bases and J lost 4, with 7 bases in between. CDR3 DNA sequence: TGTGCCAGCAGTTCCAGGGGAGAGACCCAGTACTTC. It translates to CASSSRGETQYF.

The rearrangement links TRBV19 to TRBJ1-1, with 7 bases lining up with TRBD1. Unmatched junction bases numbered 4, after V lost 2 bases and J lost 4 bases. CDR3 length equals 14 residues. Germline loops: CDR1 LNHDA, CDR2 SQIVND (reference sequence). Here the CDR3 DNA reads TGTGCCAGTAGTATAACAGGGGTGATCACTGAAGCTTTCTTT. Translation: CASSITGVITEAFF.

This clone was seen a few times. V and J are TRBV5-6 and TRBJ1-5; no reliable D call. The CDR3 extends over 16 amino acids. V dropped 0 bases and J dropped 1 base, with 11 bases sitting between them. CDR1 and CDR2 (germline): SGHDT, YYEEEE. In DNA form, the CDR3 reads TGTGCCAGCAGCTTGGCGGGTATTGGCAGCAATCAGCCCCAGCATTTT. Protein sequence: CASSLAGIGSNQPQHF.

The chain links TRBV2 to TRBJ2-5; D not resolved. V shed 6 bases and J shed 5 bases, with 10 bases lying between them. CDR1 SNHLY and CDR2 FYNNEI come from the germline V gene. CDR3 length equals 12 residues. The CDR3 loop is CASRERRETQYF. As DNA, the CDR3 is TGTGCCAGCAGGGAACGCCGGGAGACCCAGTACTTC.

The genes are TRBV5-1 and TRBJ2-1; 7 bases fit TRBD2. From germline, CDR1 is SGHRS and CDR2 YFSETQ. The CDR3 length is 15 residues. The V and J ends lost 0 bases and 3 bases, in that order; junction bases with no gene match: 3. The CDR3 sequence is CASSLESSGYNEQFF. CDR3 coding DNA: TGCGCCAGCAGCTTGGAGTCTAGCGGCTACAATGAGCAGTTCTTC.

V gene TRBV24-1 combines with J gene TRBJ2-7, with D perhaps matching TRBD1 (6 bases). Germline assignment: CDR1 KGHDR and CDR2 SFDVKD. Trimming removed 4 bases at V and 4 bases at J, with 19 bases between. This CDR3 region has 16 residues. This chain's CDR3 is CATSENHRVFGYEQYF. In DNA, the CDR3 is TGTGCCACCAGTGAAAACCACAGGGTTTTTGGATACGAGCAGTACTTC.

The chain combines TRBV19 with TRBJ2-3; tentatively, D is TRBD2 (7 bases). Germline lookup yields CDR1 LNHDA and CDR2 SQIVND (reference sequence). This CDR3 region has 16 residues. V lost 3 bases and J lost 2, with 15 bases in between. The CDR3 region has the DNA TGTGCCAGTAGTATTATGGCGGGGGCCGTCACAGATACGCAGTATTTT. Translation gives CASSIMAGAVTDTQYF.

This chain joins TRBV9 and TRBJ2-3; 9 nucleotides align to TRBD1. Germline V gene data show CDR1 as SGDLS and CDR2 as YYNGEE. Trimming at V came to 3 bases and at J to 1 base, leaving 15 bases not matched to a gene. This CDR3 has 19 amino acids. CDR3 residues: CASSEGTGWSGPRTDTQYF. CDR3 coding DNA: TGTGCCAGCAGCGAGGGGACAGGGTGGAGCGGGCCCCGCACAGATACGCAGTATTTT.

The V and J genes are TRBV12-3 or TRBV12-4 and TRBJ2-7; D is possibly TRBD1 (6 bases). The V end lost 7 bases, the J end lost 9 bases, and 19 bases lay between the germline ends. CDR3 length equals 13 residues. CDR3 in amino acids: CASIPSVGGRQYF. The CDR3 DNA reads TGTGCCAGCATCCCCTCGGTTGGGGGCAGGCAGTACTTC.

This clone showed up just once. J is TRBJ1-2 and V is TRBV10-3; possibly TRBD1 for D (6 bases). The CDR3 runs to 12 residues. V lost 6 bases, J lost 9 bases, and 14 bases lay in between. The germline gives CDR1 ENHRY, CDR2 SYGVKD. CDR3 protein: CAIRAQGPSYTF. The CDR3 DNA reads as TGTGCCATCAGGGCACAGGGCCCTAGCTACACCTTC.

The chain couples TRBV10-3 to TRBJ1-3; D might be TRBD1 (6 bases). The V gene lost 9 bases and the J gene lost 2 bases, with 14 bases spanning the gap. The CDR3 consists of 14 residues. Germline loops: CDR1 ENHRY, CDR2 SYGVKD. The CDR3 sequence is CAIRQDIAGNTIYF. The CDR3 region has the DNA TGTGCCATTCGACAGGATATCGCTGGAAACACCATATATTTT.

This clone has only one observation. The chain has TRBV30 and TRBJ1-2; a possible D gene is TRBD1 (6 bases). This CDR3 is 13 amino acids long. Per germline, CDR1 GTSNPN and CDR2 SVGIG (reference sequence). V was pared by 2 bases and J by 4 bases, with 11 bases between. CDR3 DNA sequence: TGTGCCTGGAGTCAGGACAGATCCTATGGCTACACCTTC. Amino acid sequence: CAWSQDRSYGYTF.

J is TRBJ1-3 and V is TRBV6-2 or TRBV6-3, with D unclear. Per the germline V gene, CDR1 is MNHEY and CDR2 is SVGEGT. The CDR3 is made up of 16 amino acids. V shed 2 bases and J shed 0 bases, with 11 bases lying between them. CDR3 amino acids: CASSYGTSNSGNTIYF. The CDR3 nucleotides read TGTGCCAGCAGTTACGGCACCTCGAACTCTGGAAACACCATATATTTT.

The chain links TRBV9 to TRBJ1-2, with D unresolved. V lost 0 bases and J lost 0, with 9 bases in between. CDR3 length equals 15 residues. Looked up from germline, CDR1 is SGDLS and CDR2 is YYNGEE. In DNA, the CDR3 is TGTGCCAGCAGCGTAGTCCCCGTCCCTAACTATGGCTACACCTTC. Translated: CASSVVPVPNYGYTF.

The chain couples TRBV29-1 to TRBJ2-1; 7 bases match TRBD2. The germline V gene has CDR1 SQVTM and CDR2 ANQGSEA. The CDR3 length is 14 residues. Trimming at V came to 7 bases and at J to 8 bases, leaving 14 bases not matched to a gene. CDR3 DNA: TGCAGCGCCATAGTAAGGGAGGGAGGCGATGAGCAGTTCTTC. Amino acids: CSAIVREGGDEQFF.

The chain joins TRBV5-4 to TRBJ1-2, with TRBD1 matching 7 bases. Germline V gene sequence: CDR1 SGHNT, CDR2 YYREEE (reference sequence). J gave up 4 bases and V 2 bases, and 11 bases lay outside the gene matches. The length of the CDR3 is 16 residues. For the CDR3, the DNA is TGTGCCAGCAGCTTCTCCCACGGGACAGTACTCTATGGCTACACCTTC. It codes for CASSFSHGTVLYGYTF.

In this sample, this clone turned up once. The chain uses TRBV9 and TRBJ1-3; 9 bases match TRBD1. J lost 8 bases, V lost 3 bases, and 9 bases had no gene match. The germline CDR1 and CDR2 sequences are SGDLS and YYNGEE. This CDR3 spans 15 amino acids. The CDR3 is CASSARPGQGYTIYF. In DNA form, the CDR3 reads TGTGCCAGCAGCGCCCGACCGGGACAGGGATACACCATATATTTT.

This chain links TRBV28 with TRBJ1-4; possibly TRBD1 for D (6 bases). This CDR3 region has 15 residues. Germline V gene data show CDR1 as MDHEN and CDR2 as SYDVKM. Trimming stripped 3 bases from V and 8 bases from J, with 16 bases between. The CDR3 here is CASSLPWGGREKLFF. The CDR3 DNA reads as TGTGCCAGCAGTTTGCCGTGGGGGGGGCGAGAAAAACTGTTTTTT. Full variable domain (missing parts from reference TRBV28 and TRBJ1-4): DVKVTQSSRYLVKRTGEKVFLECVQDMDHENMFWYRQDPGLGLRLIYFSYDVKMKEKGDIPEGYSVSREKKERFSLILESASTNQTSMYLCASSLPWGGREKLFFGSGTQLSVL.

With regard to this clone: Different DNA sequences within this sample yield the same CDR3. For the CDR3, the DNA is TGTGCTAGTGGCCTGGGGGGCTATGGCTACACCTTC. Protein product: CASGLGGYGYTF. The V and J genes are TRBV12-5 and TRBJ1-2, with D perhaps TRBD1 (5 bases). The V end was cut by 6 bases, the J end by 4 bases, with 9 bases between. The germline V gene encodes CDR1 LGHNT and CDR2 FRNRAP. CDR3 size: 12 residues.

CDR3 sequence (DNA): TGTGCCAGCAGCCCTCAGGGCGGGGGCCCGGGGACCCAGTACTTC. Translation: CASSPQGGGPGTQYF. The J gene is TRBJ2-5, the V gene TRBV5-4; a weak D match, TRBD2 (7 bases). The CDR3 consists of 15 residues. Germline V lookup: CDR1 SGHNT, CDR2 YYREEE (reference sequence). V was pared by 4 bases and J by 7 bases, with 20 bases between.